These 7 T cell receptor beta chains were sequenced from one sample in a study of OX40 agonist ivuxolimab in advanced cancers. Method: immunoSEQ multiplex PCR; TCRdb's copy keeps in-frame clones and lacks some. Of about 74,000 clones listed, roughly four fifths were seen once; the top ten hold approximately 6.3%. The sequencing used CD4+ or CD8+ T cells sorted from blood, collected in a trial of the OX40 agonist ivuxolimab. The receptor source for this set is an adult with an advanced solid tumor such as melanoma, head and neck, liver or kidney cancer.

This chain uses TRBV21-1 with TRBJ2-5; the D call of TRBD2 is as the table states it, not checked on the DNA. TRBV21-1 is deemed a pseudogene. CDR3 length: 19 residues. CDR3 DNA: TGTGCCAGCAGCAAAGAGTCGGGGACTAGCGACCCGAAGGATGAGACCCAGTACTTC. It codes for CASSKESGTSDPKDETQYF.

The genes are TRBV28 and TRBJ1-2; D is ambiguous. The CDR3 loop spans 14 amino acids. The V and J ends lost 6 bases and 0 bases respectively, with 11 bases between them. CDR1 and CDR2 from the germline V gene are MDHEN and SYDVKM. The CDR3 sequence: CASSTPTANYGYTF. In DNA, the CDR3 is TGTGCCAGCAGCACCCCGACCGCTAACTATGGCTACACCTTC.

The rearrangement joins TRBV4-2 to TRBJ1-6; D might be TRBD1 (5 bases). Germline V CDR1 and CDR2: LGHNA, YNFKEQ. CDR3 length equals 15 residues. Trimming took 0 bases from V and 8 from J, leaving 11 bases between them. CDR3 DNA sequence: TGTGCCAGCAGCCAAGATGCGGGACTTGATTCACCCCTCCACTTT. This encodes CASSQDAGLDSPLHF.

In the case of this clone: The junction and the germline gene differ at one end; a read error may be behind it. The V call is TRBV5-5, the J call TRBJ1-1, with 8 bases aligning to TRBD1. CDR3 length: 18 amino acids. CDR1 is SGHKS, CDR2 YYEKEE, per germline (reference sequence). CDR3 amino acids: CASSQRTGRGFMNTEAFF. The CDR3 DNA is TGCGCCAGCAGCCAAAGGACAGGGCGCGGATTTATGAACACTGAAGCTTTCTTT.

The rearrangement joins TRBV5-6 to TRBJ2-7; no reliable D call. Germline assignment: CDR1 SGHDT and CDR2 YYEEEE. The CDR3 spans 13 residues. V gave up 1 base and J gave up 3 bases, with 8 bases separating them. CDR3: CASSLITHYEQYF. The DNA of the CDR3 is TGTGCCAGCAGCTTGATTACTCACTACGAGCAGTACTTC.

This clone was observed a few times. The V call is TRBV7-9, the J call TRBJ1-5; D unresolved. Germline V gene lookup returns CDR1 SEHNR and CDR2 FQNEAQ (reference sequence). The CDR3 is 13 residues long. V was cut by 0 bases and J by 7 bases, with 7 bases left in between. The CDR3 DNA reads TGTGCCAGCAGCTTAGCGGGGTCCCAGCCCCAGCATTTT. Amino acids: CASSLAGSQPQHF. The full variable domain, completed using reference TRBV7-9 and TRBJ1-5, is DTGVSQNPRHKITKRGQNVTFRCDPISEHNRLYWYRQTLGQGPEFLTYFQNEAQLEKSRLLSDRFSAERPKGSFSTLEIQRTEQGDSAMYLCASSLAGSQPQHFGDGTRLSIL.

The V call is TRBV27, the J call TRBJ2-1, with unresolved D. This CDR3 is built from 12 residues. The ends were cut back, 6 bases at V and 11 bases at J, with 14 bases in the middle. Germline assignment: CDR1 MNHEY and CDR2 SMNVEV (reference sequence). CDR3 DNA sequence: TGTGCCAGCAGGGGGTCGAGACCTCAGCAGTTCTTC. It specifies CASRGSRPQQFF.